The clone carrying this TCR beta chain was observed many times. The antigen remains undetermined. The J segment lost 5 bases and the V segment lost 1 base, leaving 6 bases of the junction unmatched. The CDR3 contains 15 residues. Germline V gives CDR1 MGHRA, CDR2 YSYEKL. The sample comes from a study of T cells after yellow fever vaccination. Findings and limits, study-wide: At around 96% for CD4 and about 91% for CD8, most primary-vaccination clones showed up again after the booster.

TCRdb analysed the 5' RACE reads with MiXCR anew, one entry per CDR3 protein. The table records roughly 310,000 distinct CDR3 sequences, more than 8.5% of them present only once. Source: PBMCs, taken on the day of the first yellow fever vaccination. The gene calls are TRBV4-1 and TRBJ2-3, with 7 bases that match TRBD1. This clonotype was sampled from a man aged 18-30 years who received the YFV17D yellow fever vaccine. In DNA form, the CDR3 reads TGCGCCAGCAGCCAAGGGTCCAACAGGGGAGATACGCAGTATTTT. It encodes CASSQGSNRGDTQYF.